The 32 T cell receptor beta chains in this list originate from one sample, sequenced in a study of Ad26.COV2.S vaccination and SARS-CoV-2 variants. Assay: immunoSEQ multiplex PCR; the TCRdb copy retains only in-frame clones and omits some. The data contain about 400,000 clones, about 89% of them singletons. The treatment: some 20 received Ad26.COV2.S at low or high dose, single or two shots; a few received placebo; per-sample allocation not given. Sampling happened 63 days after the first vaccine or placebo injection. The sample consisted of peripheral blood, taken in a trial of Ad26.COV2.S vaccine versus placebo. The origin of the receptors is a person between 18 and 65 years old who received the Ad26.COV2.S COVID-19 vaccine or a placebo.

The chain recombines TRBV30 with TRBJ1-4; weak D call: TRBD1 (6 bases). Germline CDR1 GTSNPN, CDR2 SVGIG (reference sequence). This CDR3 is built from 15 residues. The V and J ends lost 1 base and 8 bases respectively, with 17 bases between them. Here the CDR3 reads CAWSAMDSRGEKLFF. CDR3 DNA: TGTGCCTGGAGTGCCATGGACTCGAGGGGGGAAAAACTGTTTTTT.

The V call is TRBV28, the J call TRBJ2-4; maybe TRBD2 (7 bases). Trimming cost V 7 bases and J 0 bases, with 13 bases left between them. The CDR3 spans 15 residues. Looked up from germline, CDR1 is MDHEN and CDR2 is SYDVKM. For the CDR3, the DNA is TGTGCCAGCAACTACGGGGGGCGAGCCAAAAACATTCAGTACTTC. It specifies CASNYGGRAKNIQYF.

The CDR3 nucleotides are TGCGCCAGCAGCCAAGCCGGGACGGACTCCTACGAGCAGTACTTC. Residues: CASSQAGTDSYEQYF. This chain uses TRBV4-1 with TRBJ2-7, with D perhaps given as TRBD1 or TRBD2 (5 bases each). This CDR3 is 15 amino acids long. Deletions cut 1 base from V and 0 bases from J, with 10 bases between. Germline CDR1 is MGHRA and CDR2 is YSYEKL.

V gene TRBV19 combines with J gene TRBJ2-7; TRBD1 matches 8 bases. Germline assignment: CDR1 LNHDA and CDR2 SQIVND (reference sequence). Trimming took 4 bases from V and 1 from J; bases not matched to a gene: 9. This CDR3 spans 16 amino acids. The CDR3: CASSTNQGAGSYEQYF. CDR3 nucleotide sequence: TGTGCCAGTAGTACTAATCAGGGGGCAGGATCCTACGAGCAGTACTTC.

In this sample, this clone turned up once. V and J are TRBV7-8 and TRBJ2-5, with 9 bases that match TRBD1. V was pared by 5 bases and J by 2 bases, with 6 bases of the junction left unmatched. CDR3 length: 15 residues. CDR1 is SGHVS, CDR2 FQNEAQ, per germline. Here the CDR3 DNA reads TGTGCCAGCAGCCGAGTGGGACAGGGACAAGAGACCCAGTACTTC. Its translation is CASSRVGQGQETQYF.

This sequence joins TRBV11-2 and TRBJ2-3; D gene uncertain. Germline values: CDR1 SGHAT, CDR2 FQNNGV. Trimming cost V 1 base and J 3 bases, with 14 bases left between them. The CDR3 runs 16 residues. In nucleotides, the CDR3 is TGTGCCAGCAGCTTAGGTCTCCCGGGTTGGACAGATACGCAGTATTTT. It codes for CASSLGLPGWTDTQYF.

The chain employs TRBV7-9 and TRBJ1-3; 7 nucleotides align to TRBD1. This CDR3 contains 18 residues. Germline lookup yields CDR1 SEHNR and CDR2 FQNEAQ (reference sequence). V shed 5 bases, J shed 8 bases, and the junction held 21 bases outside the gene matches. CDR3 sequence reads: CASSPTWADRQGGDTIYF. CDR3 coding DNA: TGTGCCAGCAGCCCAACCTGGGCCGACCGACAGGGTGGGGACACCATATATTTT. The entire variable domain, with the rest obtained from reference TRBV7-9 and TRBJ1-3, is as follows: DTGVSQNPRHKITKRGQNVTFRCDPISEHNRLYWYRQTLGQGPEFLTYFQNEAQLEKSRLLSDRFSAERPKGSFSTLEIQRTEQGDSAMYLCASSPTWADRQGGDTIYFGEGSWLTVV.

The genes are TRBV6-5 and TRBJ2-7; TRBD1 matches 12 bases. V lost 7 bases to trimming and J lost 6 bases; unmatched junction nucleotides: 4. CDR1 is MNHEY and CDR2 is SVGAGI in the germline V gene. There are 13 residues in the CDR3. The CDR3 DNA follows: TGTGCCAGCAACCGGGACAGGGGGCGCGAGCAGTACTTC. Encoded protein: CASNRDRGREQYF.

V gene TRBV10-2 combines with J gene TRBJ2-5, with 9 bases that match TRBD1. Germline CDR1 WSHSY, CDR2 SAAADI. With 7 bases clipped from V and 2 bases from J, the junction kept 17 bases outside the gene matches. CDR3 length: 18 amino acids. The CDR3 loop is CASNRYVRTGADQETQYF. CDR3 nucleotide sequence: TGCGCCAGCAATCGATACGTTAGGACAGGGGCTGATCAAGAGACCCAGTACTTC.

This chain connects TRBV7-2 to TRBJ2-3, with 11 nucleotides matching TRBD2. J was trimmed by 4 bases and V by 4 bases; bases with no gene match: 10. The CDR3 has 17 residues. CDR1 and CDR2 (germline): SGHTA, FQGNSA. The CDR3 DNA is TGTGCCAGCAGCTCCTTTAGCGGGAGGGCCATCGCAGATACGCAGTATTTT. Translating it yields CASSSFSGRAIADTQYF.

V and J are TRBV3-1 (or the pseudogene TRBV3-2) and TRBJ1-6; 7 bases align to TRBD1. Germline trimming cut 4 bases from V and 9 bases from J; bases unmatched to any gene: 12. Germline V lookup: CDR1 LGHDT, CDR2 YNNKEL (reference sequence). CDR3 length equals 16 residues. CDR3 loop: CASSLRTGNKGSPLHF. Here the CDR3 DNA reads TGTGCCAGCAGCCTCCGGACAGGAAATAAGGGTTCACCCCTCCACTTT.

This sequence joins TRBV15 and TRBJ1-6; 10 positions match TRBD1. V lost 0 bases to trimming and J lost 17 bases; unmatched junction nucleotides: 13. Germline lookup yields CDR1 LNHNV and CDR2 YYDKDF (reference sequence). The CDR3 covers 16 residues. The CDR3 reads CATSRDPTGGGIGVHF. CDR3 nucleotides: TGTGCCACCAGCAGAGATCCGACAGGGGGCGGAATCGGAGTCCACTTT.

The chain combines TRBV7-2 with TRBJ2-2; D gene ambiguous. The germline gives CDR1 SGHTA, CDR2 FQGNSA. Trimming cost V 2 bases and J 8 bases, with 6 bases left between them. This CDR3 comprises 12 residues. The chain's CDR3 is CASSLTSGELFF. CDR3 sequence (DNA): TGTGCCAGCAGCTTAACTTCAGGGGAGCTGTTTTTT.

The rearrangement links TRBV7-8 to TRBJ1-1, with D unresolved. CDR1 and CDR2 from the germline V gene are SGHVS and FQNEAQ. This CDR3 has 13 residues. Trimming removed 1 base from V and 1 base from J, with 4 bases in between. The CDR3 nucleotides are TGTGCCAGCAGCTTAGGGGAGAACACTGAAGCTTTCTTT. Its translation is CASSLGENTEAFF.

The CDR3, as DNA: TGTGCCAGCAGCTTTTCTCCGGGACAGGGGGCTTACGAGCAGTACTTC. This sequence encodes CASSFSPGQGAYEQYF. The chain carries TRBV5-6 and TRBJ2-7; 12 bases are shared with TRBD1. CDR3 length equals 16 residues. Germline V gives CDR1 SGHDT, CDR2 YYEEEE. The V gene end was trimmed by 2 bases and the J gene end by 4 bases; junction bases not matched to a gene: 7.

This chain uses TRBV5-1 with TRBJ2-7; 7 bases agree with TRBD1. Trimming removed 0 bases from V and 4 bases from J; junction bases left unmatched: 1. This CDR3 has 13 residues. Germline V gene data show CDR1 as SGHRS and CDR2 as YFSETQ. This chain's CDR3 is CASSLVRGYEQYF. In nucleotides, the CDR3 is TGCGCCAGCAGCTTGGTCAGGGGGTACGAGCAGTACTTC.

The V call is TRBV5-6, the J call TRBJ2-7, with 13 bases matching TRBD2. CDR1 is SGHDT, CDR2 YYEEEE, per germline. CDR3 size: 15 residues. Germline trimming cut 6 bases from V and 4 bases from J; bases unmatched to any gene: 7. The CDR3 reads CASILLAGGPYEQYF. CDR3 nucleotides: TGTGCCAGCATCCTACTAGCGGGAGGGCCTTACGAGCAGTACTTC.

V and J are TRBV2 and TRBJ1-2, with D possibly being TRBD1 (6 bases). CDR1 and CDR2 (germline): SNHLY, FYNNEI. Trimming removed 3 bases from V and 7 bases from J, with 12 bases in between. This CDR3 spans 13 amino acids. The CDR3 loop reads CASSDGGRGGYTF. CDR3 DNA sequence: TGTGCCAGCAGTGACGGGGGGCGGGGTGGCTACACCTTC.

This chain's CDR3 is CASSSYRGRETQYF. CDR3 nucleotides: TGTGCCAGCAGCTCATACAGGGGGAGGGAGACCCAGTACTTC. The chain joins TRBV7-2 to TRBJ2-5, with 8 positions matching TRBD1. V shed 4 bases, J shed 5 bases, and the junction held 6 bases outside the gene matches. In germline, CDR1 is SGHTA, CDR2 FQGNSA. CDR3 length equals 14 residues.

The chain couples TRBV4-3 to TRBJ2-7; the D is unclear. The CDR3 runs 16 residues. Germline lookup yields CDR1 LGHNA and CDR2 YSLEER. Trimming took off 1 base at V and 0 bases at J, with 13 bases between the two ends. For the CDR3, the DNA is TGCGCCAGCAGCCAAGGTCGACGAGCCAGCTCCTACGAGCAGTACTTC. Translating it yields CASSQGRRASSYEQYF.

The chain recombines TRBV29-1 with TRBJ1-1; D is possibly TRBD1 (5 bases). V was cut by 5 bases and J by 4 bases, with 14 bases left in between. In germline, CDR1 is SQVTM, CDR2 ANQGSEA. The CDR3 has 13 residues. CDR3 region: CSVTRQRGTEAFF. The CDR3, as DNA: TGCAGCGTTACACGACAGAGGGGCACTGAAGCTTTCTTT. The whole variable domain, filled in from reference TRBV29-1 and TRBJ1-1, reads SAVISQKPSRDICQRGTSLTIQCQVDSQVTMMFWYRQQPGQSLTLIATANQGSEATYESGFVIDKFPISRPNLTFSTLTVSNMSPEDSSIYLCSVTRQRGTEAFFGQGTRLTVV.

This CDR3 is CASSPPDGFQETQYF. For the CDR3, the DNA is TGTGCCAGCTCACCACCGGACGGGTTCCAAGAGACCCAGTACTTC. The V gene is TRBV18, the J gene TRBJ2-5; no clear D. Germline values: CDR1 KGHSH, CDR2 LQKENI. Deletions cut 0 bases from V and 1 base from J, with 9 bases between. This CDR3 is 15 amino acids long.

This clone was counted a single time. The rearrangement joins TRBV5-6 to TRBJ1-1; D possibly corresponds to TRBD1 (5 bases). Germline CDR1 and CDR2: SGHDT and YYEEEE. The CDR3 runs to 13 residues. Trimming cost V 0 bases and J 6 bases, with 9 bases left between them. The CDR3 protein is CASSLGGEPEAFF. The CDR3 region has the DNA TGTGCCAGCAGCTTGGGAGGGGAACCTGAAGCTTTCTTT.

The rearrangement joins TRBV11-1 to TRBJ1-4, with 9 bases matching TRBD1. Trimming at V came to 5 bases and at J to 7 bases, leaving 5 bases not matched to a gene. CDR3 size: 14 residues. Germline V gene data show CDR1 as SGHAT and CDR2 as FQDESV (reference sequence). The CDR3 region has the DNA TGTGCCAGCAGCCGAGGACAGGGGACTGAAAAACTGTTTTTT. Translated, it gives CASSRGQGTEKLFF.

V is TRBV7-9 and J is TRBJ2-1; perhaps TRBD1 as D (6 bases). This CDR3 comprises 18 residues. V lost 5 bases, J lost 3 bases, and 23 bases lay in between. Germline assignment: CDR1 SEHNR and CDR2 FQNEAQ (reference sequence). DNA for the CDR3: TGTGCCAGCAGCACCAACCGCCCGACAGGCGTGTACTACAATGAGCAGTTCTTC. The encoded protein is CASSTNRPTGVYYNEQFF.

This chain links TRBV6-6 with TRBJ2-6; 7 nucleotides match TRBD1. Germline V gene sequence: CDR1 MNHNY, CDR2 SVGAGI (reference sequence). The CDR3 spans 15 residues. With V trimmed by 6 bases and J by 4 bases, 6 bases remained unmatched. The CDR3 DNA is TGTGCCAGCAGCCGACAGGGACCCGGGGCCAACGTCCTGACTTTC. Translation: CASSRQGPGANVLTF.

The chain carries TRBV5-1 and TRBJ2-1, with 7 positions matching TRBD2. Trimming took 1 base from V and 4 from J; bases not matched to a gene: 8. The CDR3 extends over 16 amino acids. CDR1 and CDR2 from the germline V gene are SGHRS and YFSETQ. Written as DNA, the CDR3 is TGCGCCAGCAGCTTGATTGCGGGAGTTGTATACAATGAGCAGTTCTTC. This gives the protein CASSLIAGVVYNEQFF. The variable domain in full, with the rest retrieved from reference TRBV5-1 and TRBJ2-1, is KAGVTQTPRYLIKTRGQQVTLSCSPISGHRSVSWYQQTPGQGLQFLFEYFSETQRNKGNFPGRFSGRQFSNSRSEMNVSTLELGDSALYLCASSLIAGVVYNEQFFGPGTRLTVL.

The rearrangement joins TRBV4-1 to TRBJ2-3, with D possibly being TRBD2 (6 bases). Trimming removed 3 bases from V and 7 bases from J, with 20 bases in between. The CDR3 covers 16 residues. Germline CDR1 reads MGHRA; CDR2 reads YSYEKL. Written as DNA, the CDR3 is TGCGCCAGCAGCCACCCCGGGCTCCTCCGGGGGAATACGCAGTATTTT. Its protein is CASSHPGLLRGNTQYF.

The rearrangement uses TRBV6-5 and TRBJ2-7, with 7 bases aligning to TRBD1. This CDR3 spans 13 amino acids. The V gene end was trimmed by 6 bases and the J gene end by 4 bases; junction bases not matched to a gene: 6. Germline V gene data show CDR1 as MNHEY and CDR2 as SVGAGI. Here the CDR3 reads CASSKIQGYEQYF. CDR3 coding DNA: TGTGCCAGCAGCAAGATACAGGGGTACGAGCAGTACTTC.

CDR3 region: CSIRDFFTDTQYF. In DNA, the CDR3 is TGCAGCATCCGGGACTTCTTCACAGATACGCAGTATTTT. J is TRBJ2-3 and V is TRBV29-1; D is perhaps TRBD2 (6 bases). This CDR3 is built from 13 residues. The germline V and J ends were trimmed by 8 bases and 2 bases, with 14 bases remaining between them. Germline lookup yields CDR1 SQVTM and CDR2 ANQGSEA.

Concerning this clone itself: Other DNA sequences of this sample code for an identical CDR3. The V and J genes are TRBV6-5 and TRBJ2-3; D is unclear. Per germline, CDR1 MNHEY and CDR2 SVGAGI. This CDR3 spans 12 amino acids. V lost 2 bases and J lost 5, with 5 bases in between. As DNA, the CDR3 is TGTGCCAGCAGTTACCGCGGAGATACGCAGTATTTT. Its protein is CASSYRGDTQYF.

The V and J genes are TRBV6-5 and TRBJ2-7; D may be TRBD1 or TRBD2 (6 bases each). Germline V gene sequence: CDR1 MNHEY, CDR2 SVGAGI. This CDR3 has 14 amino acids. Deletions cut 0 bases from V and 2 bases from J, with 8 bases between. The CDR3 coding sequence is TGTGCCAGCAGTTACTCGAGGGGGGCCTACGAGCAGTACTTC. Translating gives CASSYSRGAYEQYF.